This record looks at one T cell receptor beta chain sequence and its context. Its target is unknown. The ends lost 7 bases at V and 6 bases at J; junction bases unmatched: 8. The CDR3 loop spans 14 amino acids. CDR1 and CDR2 (germline): LNHDA, SQIVND (reference sequence). The assay was immunoSEQ multiplex PCR, and TCRdb's table has in-frame clones only and misses some. The sample records tens of thousands of clones, about 86% being singletons. The sample comes from a study of OX40 agonist ivuxolimab in advanced cancers. Overall study context: Patients were treated with intravenous ivuxolimab, dosed at 0.01 to 10 mg/kg and infused every 2 weeks. A mean age of 60 years, range about 23 to 90, was recorded, and more than 80% were male. Three patients, one with hepatocellular carcinoma and two with cutaneous melanoma, achieved partial responses. Findings of the study overall: At 0.1 to 3.0 mg/kg and by week 6, clonal expansion occurred in CD4+ and CD8+ blood T cells.

This TCR was sampled from an adult with an advanced solid tumor such as melanoma, head and neck, liver or kidney cancer. The source was CD4+ or CD8+ T cells sorted from blood, collected in a trial of the OX40 agonist ivuxolimab. The chain carries TRBV19 and TRBJ2-1; 8 bases are a match to TRBD2. In DNA form, the CDR3 reads TGTGCCAGTACCCCCCACCGGGGGGGCAATGAGCAGTTCTTC. It specifies CASTPHRGGNEQFF.